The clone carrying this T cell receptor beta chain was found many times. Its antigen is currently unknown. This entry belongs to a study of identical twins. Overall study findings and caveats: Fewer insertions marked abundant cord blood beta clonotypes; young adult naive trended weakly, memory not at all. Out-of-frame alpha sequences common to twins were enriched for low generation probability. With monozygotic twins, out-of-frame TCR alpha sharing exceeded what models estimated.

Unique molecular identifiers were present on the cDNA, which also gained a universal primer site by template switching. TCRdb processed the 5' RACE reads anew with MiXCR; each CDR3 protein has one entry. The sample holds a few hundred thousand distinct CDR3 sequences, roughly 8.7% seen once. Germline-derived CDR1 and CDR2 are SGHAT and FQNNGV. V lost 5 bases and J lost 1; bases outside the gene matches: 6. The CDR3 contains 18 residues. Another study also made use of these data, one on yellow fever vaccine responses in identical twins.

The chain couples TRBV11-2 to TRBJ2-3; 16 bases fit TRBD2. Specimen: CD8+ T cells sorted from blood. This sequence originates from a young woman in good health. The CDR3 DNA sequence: TGTGCCAGCAGCGCGGGACTAGCGGGAGGGCCGGGCACAGATACGCAGTATTTT. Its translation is CASSAGLAGGPGTDTQYF.